A single sample is the source of the 30 T cell receptor beta chains below, sequenced in a study of cytomegalovirus exposure and HLA in healthy donors. Primers included in the PCR were 60 Vbeta and 13 Jbeta primers. The data were produced by immunoSEQ multiplex PCR, yet TCRdb's version contains in-frame clones alone and is incomplete. The table for this sample gives about 210,000 clones. What was sequenced was PBMCs. These receptors all stem from a woman in her twenties or thirties in good health and CMV-seropositive.

The V and J genes are TRBV19 and TRBJ2-7; possibly TRBD1 for D (5 bases). Trimming cost V 4 bases and J 4 bases, with 14 bases left between them. CDR3 length: 14 amino acids. Per germline, CDR1 LNHDA and CDR2 SQIVND (reference sequence). CDR3 amino acids: CASSSRQYVYEQYF. CDR3 sequence (DNA): TGTGCCAGTAGTAGCCGACAGTATGTGTACGAGCAGTACTTC.

This chain joins TRBV4-1 and TRBJ1-6; D ambiguous. CDR3 size: 15 residues. Trimming took 1 base from V and 3 from J, leaving 7 bases between them. CDR1 MGHRA and CDR2 YSYEKL come from the germline V gene. The CDR3, as DNA: TGCGCCAGCAGCCAAGCCCCGGGCTATAATTCACCCCTCCACTTT. Its translation: CASSQAPGYNSPLHF.

The rearrangement uses TRBV6-1 and TRBJ2-5, with D perhaps matching TRBD2 (5 bases). CDR3 size: 13 residues. V lost 4 bases and J 5 bases, leaving 11 bases between the germline ends. Germline V gives CDR1 MNHNS, CDR2 SASEGT. The CDR3 sequence: CASSAAGLETQYF. In DNA, the CDR3 is TGTGCCAGCAGTGCCGCAGGACTGGAGACCCAGTACTTC.

This chain's CDR3 is CASSVLDWTDTQYF. The DNA for the CDR3 is TGTGCCAGCAGTGTGCTAGATTGGACAGATACGCAGTATTTT. The chain recombines TRBV28 with TRBJ2-3; no reliable D call. The germline V and J ends were trimmed by 5 bases and 3 bases, with 12 bases remaining between them. CDR1 MDHEN and CDR2 SYDVKM come from the germline V gene. The CDR3 length is 14 residues.

The chain links TRBV6-5 to TRBJ2-5; the D gene is possibly TRBD1 (6 bases). Germline CDR1 and CDR2: MNHEY and SVGAGI. V was pared by 2 bases and J by 2 bases, with 12 bases between. This CDR3 contains 15 residues. CDR3 sequence: CASSYPSRGQETQYF. CDR3 coding DNA: TGTGCCAGCAGTTACCCTTCGAGGGGGCAAGAGACCCAGTACTTC.

The chain recombines TRBV4-1 with TRBJ1-4; 7 nucleotides line up with TRBD1. The CDR3 spans 20 residues. The J segment lost 0 bases and the V segment lost 0 bases, leaving 13 bases of the junction unmatched. The germline V gene has CDR1 MGHRA and CDR2 YSYEKL. CDR3 amino acids: CASSQDPPAGGGATNEKLFF. The CDR3 DNA reads TGCGCCAGCAGCCAAGATCCCCCAGCAGGGGGTGGGGCAACTAATGAAAAACTGTTTTTT.

This chain joins TRBV4-2 and TRBJ2-2; 8 nucleotides align to TRBD1. The CDR3 loop spans 16 amino acids. Losses at the gene ends were 6 bases for V and 0 bases for J; bases not matched to a gene: 6. CDR1 is LGHNA, CDR2 YNFKEQ, per germline. Here the CDR3 DNA reads TGTGCCAGCAGAGGACAGGGAGGCCCGAACACCGGGGAGCTGTTTTTT. It specifies CASRGQGGPNTGELFF.

The chain couples TRBV5-1 to TRBJ2-1; D remains ambiguous. There are 15 residues in the CDR3. V was pared by 1 base and J by 2 bases, with 10 bases between. Germline V gene sequence: CDR1 SGHRS, CDR2 YFSETQ. CDR3 sequence: CASSLSLGTYNEQFF. CDR3 nucleotides: TGCGCCAGCAGCTTGAGTCTAGGAACCTACAATGAGCAGTTCTTC.

The rearrangement joins TRBV19 to TRBJ1-1, with D uncertain. Germline values: CDR1 LNHDA, CDR2 SQIVND (reference sequence). The V end was cut by 2 bases, the J end by 3 bases, with 10 bases between. This CDR3 has 14 amino acids. The CDR3 spells CASSIWASHTEAFF. The CDR3 bases are TGTGCCAGTAGTATATGGGCCTCACACACTGAAGCTTTCTTT.

This chain uses TRBV7-9 with TRBJ1-1; 8 positions match TRBD1. CDR1 is SEHNR and CDR2 is FQNEAQ in the germline V gene (reference sequence). This CDR3 spans 13 amino acids. The V segment lost 1 base and the J segment 11 bases; nucleotides outside the gene matches: 6. The CDR3 nucleotides read TGTGCCAGCAGCTTAGAGACAGGGGTAATGGCTTTCTTT. Protein: CASSLETGVMAFF. The variable domain in full, completed from reference TRBV7-9 and TRBJ1-1, reads DTGVSQNPRHKITKRGQNVTFRCDPISEHNRLYWYRQTLGQGPEFLTYFQNEAQLEKSRLLSDRFSAERPKGSFSTLEIQRTEQGDSAMYLCASSLETGVMAFFGQGTRLTVV.

The V call is TRBV7-9, the J call TRBJ2-5, with 9 bases identical to TRBD2. The CDR3 consists of 12 residues. The J segment lost 5 bases and the V segment lost 6 bases, leaving 1 base of the junction unmatched. Germline V gene lookup returns CDR1 SEHNR and CDR2 FQNEAQ (reference sequence). CDR3 bases: TGTGCCAGCAGGGGACTAGCTGAGACCCAGTACTTC. It translates to CASRGLAETQYF.

V gene TRBV5-4 combines with J gene TRBJ1-4; 7 bases are shared with TRBD1. Germline V lookup: CDR1 SGHNT, CDR2 YYREEE (reference sequence). This CDR3 is 15 amino acids long. The V segment lost 4 bases and the J segment 0 bases; nucleotides outside the gene matches: 3. The DNA for the CDR3 is TGTGCCAGCAGCGTAGGGGGCACAACTAATGAAAAACTGTTTTTT. This gives the protein CASSVGGTTNEKLFF.

This chain connects TRBV4-1 to TRBJ2-6; D gene ambiguous. Trimming pared 4 bases from V and 0 bases from J, leaving 4 bases between. Germline-derived CDR1 and CDR2 are MGHRA and YSYEKL. The CDR3 consists of 14 residues. DNA for the CDR3: TGCGCCAGCAGCCCTCTCTCTGGGGCCAACGTCCTGACTTTC. Translating gives CASSPLSGANVLTF.

This CDR3 is CASSLGPAEGSYEQYF. The CDR3 DNA reads as TGTGCCAGCAGTTTGGGCCCAGCGGAGGGGTCCTACGAGCAGTACTTC. J is TRBJ2-7 and V is TRBV28; tentative D call: TRBD2 (6 bases). V lost 3 bases and J 1 base, leaving 16 bases between the germline ends. Germline-derived CDR1 and CDR2 are MDHEN and SYDVKM. The CDR3 has 16 residues.

The chain combines TRBV18 with TRBJ1-1; D possibly corresponds to TRBD1 (5 bases). The CDR3 has 13 amino acids. CDR1 KGHSH and CDR2 LQKENI come from the germline V gene. The V gene lost 4 bases and the J gene lost 5 bases, with 11 bases spanning the gap. The CDR3 region is CASSQGEGTEAFF. The CDR3, as DNA: TGTGCCAGCTCACAAGGGGAGGGGACTGAAGCTTTCTTT.

The rearrangement joins TRBV15 to TRBJ2-6; weak D call: TRBD1 (6 bases). V shed 3 bases and J shed 4 bases, with 10 bases lying between them. CDR1 and CDR2 (germline): LNHNV, YYDKDF (reference sequence). The CDR3 spans 15 residues. The chain's CDR3 is CATSSTGSGANVLTF. The CDR3 DNA follows: TGTGCCACCAGCAGCACAGGGTCAGGGGCCAACGTCCTGACTTTC.

V usage is TRBV7-2 and J usage is TRBJ1-1; D possibly corresponds to TRBD1 (5 bases). Deletions cut 0 bases from V and 10 bases from J, with 12 bases between. Germline CDR1 is SGHTA and CDR2 is FQGNSA. This CDR3 is built from 13 residues. CDR3 coding DNA: TGTGCCAGCAGCTTAGCAGGGGTAAGATCAGCTTTCTTT. Protein product: CASSLAGVRSAFF.

V usage is TRBV6-5 and J usage is TRBJ2-2; D gene uncertain. Germline V gene sequence: CDR1 MNHEY, CDR2 SVGAGI. Trimming removed 4 bases at V and 6 bases at J, with 18 bases between. The CDR3 consists of 16 residues. The CDR3 coding sequence is TGTGCCAGCAGTTGGCTTCCAGGAAGTGCCCCCGGGGAGCTGTTTTTT. It yields the protein CASSWLPGSAPGELFF.

The V gene is TRBV28, the J gene TRBJ2-5, with 8 bases aligning to TRBD1. The CDR3 consists of 15 residues. The J segment lost 4 bases and the V segment lost 5 bases, leaving 9 bases of the junction unmatched. The germline V gene encodes CDR1 MDHEN and CDR2 SYDVKM. The CDR3 nucleotides are TGTGCCAGCAGTCCCTCAGGACAGGGAACAGAGACCCAGTACTTC. This encodes CASSPSGQGTETQYF.

This chain joins TRBV29-1 and TRBJ1-1, with no clear D. The V and J ends lost 7 bases and 8 bases respectively, with 11 bases between them. Germline CDR1 and CDR2: SQVTM and ANQGSEA. The CDR3 totals 10 residues. CDR3 in amino acids: CSGDTVEAFF. The CDR3 DNA reads as TGCAGCGGCGACACGGTAGAAGCTTTCTTT.

The V call is TRBV4-2, the J call TRBJ1-5, with 8 bases fitting TRBD1. Trimming at V came to 4 bases and at J to 6 bases, leaving 14 bases not matched to a gene. CDR1 is LGHNA and CDR2 is YNFKEQ in the germline V gene. CDR3 length equals 17 residues. In DNA form, the CDR3 reads TGTGCCAGCAGCCCTAAGCCGGACAGGGAGGGGAGTCAGCCCCAGCATTTT. As protein: CASSPKPDREGSQPQHF.

The CDR3 loop reads CASRLSDRGREGAPQHF. DNA of the CDR3: TGTGCAAGTCGCCTGTCTGACAGGGGGAGAGAGGGTGCGCCCCAGCATTTT. The chain is built from TRBV12-2 and TRBJ1-5; the listed D gene, TRBD1, was not tested against the DNA. TRBV12-2 is classified as a pseudogene. This CDR3 has 17 residues.

This chain uses TRBV28 with TRBJ1-4; possibly TRBD1 for D (6 bases). In germline, CDR1 is MDHEN, CDR2 SYDVKM. This CDR3 has 12 residues. The V gene lost 8 bases and the J gene lost 7 bases, with 11 bases spanning the gap. As DNA, the CDR3 is TGTGCCAGCGCACAGGGTGTTGAAAAACTGTTTTTT. This encodes CASAQGVEKLFF.

This chain uses TRBV5-5 with TRBJ1-2; unclear D gene. This CDR3 region has 12 residues. CDR1 is SGHKS and CDR2 is YYEKEE in the germline V gene (reference sequence). Trimming took off 0 bases at V and 5 bases at J, with 5 bases between the two ends. CDR3 protein: CASSLGGYGYTF. The CDR3 DNA reads as TGTGCCAGCAGCTTGGGCGGTTATGGCTACACCTTC.

The V and J genes are TRBV10-3 and TRBJ1-1; 9 nucleotides line up with TRBD1. CDR3 length: 16 residues. The V and J ends lost 2 bases and 6 bases, in that order; junction bases with no gene match: 10. Per germline, CDR1 ENHRY and CDR2 SYGVKD. CDR3 region: CAISEAYLDRGSEAFF. CDR3 bases: TGTGCCATCAGTGAGGCGTACTTGGACAGGGGCTCTGAAGCTTTCTTT.

The V and J genes are TRBV19 and TRBJ1-1; TRBD1 aligns across 9 bases. Germline V lookup: CDR1 LNHDA, CDR2 SQIVND (reference sequence). The CDR3 loop spans 14 amino acids. The trim removed 7 bases at V and 5 bases at J, leaving 8 bases unmatched. The DNA for the CDR3 is TGTGCCAGTACCCCACAGGGGGCTGGGACTGAAGCTTTCTTT. This translates into CASTPQGAGTEAFF.

The V and J genes are TRBV6-4 and TRBJ2-1; 9 bases align to TRBD2. The germline gives CDR1 MRHNA, CDR2 SNTAGT. The CDR3 is 13 amino acids. V lost 6 bases to trimming and J lost 5 bases; unmatched junction nucleotides: 2. The CDR3 nucleotides read TGTGCCAGCAGCCAGCGGGGGGACAATGAGCAGTTCTTC. Translation gives CASSQRGDNEQFF.

In nucleotides, the CDR3 is TGTGCCAGCAGGAAATCCAGGGACTCTGGAAACACCATATATTTT. This encodes CASRKSRDSGNTIYF. The genes are TRBV27 and TRBJ1-3; D possibly corresponds to TRBD1 (5 bases). The germline CDR1 and CDR2 sequences are MNHEY and SMNVEV (reference sequence). The CDR3 runs to 15 residues. V was clipped by 6 bases and J by 0 bases, with 12 bases between them.

V and J are TRBV19 and TRBJ2-1; 7 bases are a match to TRBD2. CDR1 LNHDA and CDR2 SQIVND come from the germline V gene (reference sequence). The V and J ends lost 4 bases and 4 bases, in that order; junction bases with no gene match: 13. The CDR3 loop spans 17 amino acids. The DNA for the CDR3 is TGTGCCAGTAGTACCGGCCATAGCGGGCTGCTTTACAATGAGCAGTTCTTC. Translated: CASSTGHSGLLYNEQFF.

The chain uses TRBV9 and TRBJ2-1, with 8 positions matching TRBD2. In germline, CDR1 is SGDLS, CDR2 YYNGEE. The CDR3 runs to 16 residues. J gave up 4 bases and V 0 bases, and 6 bases lay outside the gene matches. CDR3 sequence (DNA): TGTGCCAGCAGCGTAGAAGGGCCTAGCGGGTACAATGAGCAGTTCTTC. Residues: CASSVEGPSGYNEQFF.